A selection of T cell receptor beta chains follows, all from one sample in a study of control samples from healthy donors and cancer patients. Clones were sequenced by immunoSEQ multiplex PCR, and TCRdb holds only the in-frame ones, with some missing. The sample has under 65,000 clones, 70% to 90% seen once; the top ten hold around 2.8%. Sequencing was performed on PBMCs. The receptors were sampled from a woman in her 50s with lung cancer. The CDR3 runs from the conserved cysteine through the conserved F or W. D genes are given only for firm matches. The size of a clone is reported for some rows only, either as once, few or many, or as a class for expanded clones.

CDR3 DNA	CDR3 protein	V gene	clone size	D gene	J gene
TGTGCCAGCAGCCAAGGGACCGGGGGCTATCAGCCCCAGCATTTT	CASSQGTGGYQPQHF	TRBV3-1/TRBV3-2	.	.	TRBJ1-5
TGTGCCAGCAGCTTAGCACCCTCTGAAGGCGGGGAGCTGTTTTTT	CASSLAPSEGGELFF	TRBV7-2	.	.	TRBJ2-2
TGTGCCACCAGTGATGAGTACACTGAAGCTTTCTTT	CATSDEYTEAFF	TRBV24-1	.	.	TRBJ1-1
TGTGCCAGCAGAGTGGGCGGAGGGGAGACCCAGTACTTC	CASRVGGGETQYF	TRBV5-4	.	.	TRBJ2-5
TGTGCCAGCAGTTTATTACAGGGGTGGTCACCCCTCCACTTT	CASSLLQGWSPLHF	TRBV27	once	TRBD1	TRBJ1-6
TGTGCCAGCAGCTTCGACAGGGACAATGAGCAGTTCTTC	CASSFDRDNEQFF	TRBV13	.	TRBD1	TRBJ2-1
TGTGCCAGCAGCCAAGATATATCGGGGGGGGGCCGAAATGAGCAGTTCTTC	CASSQDISGGGRNEQFF	TRBV3-1/TRBV3-2	once	TRBD2	TRBJ2-1
TGTGCCAGCAGCCCGACAGGGAGCTATGGCTACACCTTC	CASSPTGSYGYTF	TRBV13	.	TRBD1	TRBJ1-2
TGTGCCAGCAGCGTAGGGGCGGGGGGCTACGAGCAGTACTTC	CASSVGAGGYEQYF	TRBV7-8	few	TRBD2	TRBJ2-7
TGCGCCAGCAGTCCGGACCCGGCGAACACCGGGGAGCTGTTTTTT	CASSPDPANTGELFF	TRBV5-1	.	.	TRBJ2-2
TGCGCCAGCAGTGAGTGGCGGGGGCGTGGGGAGACCCAGTACTTC	CASSEWRGRGETQYF	TRBV10-2	.	.	TRBJ2-5
TGTGCCAGCAGCTTGGCGGCCACAGATACGCAGTATTTT	CASSLAATDTQYF	TRBV5-4	.	.	TRBJ2-3
TGCAGCGTTGACTCGTTTGGCAGCACCTACGAGCAGTACTTC	CSVDSFGSTYEQYF	TRBV29-1	medium-sized	.	TRBJ2-7
TGTGCCAGCAGCTTGAACAGGGACACTGAAGCTTTCTTT	CASSLNRDTEAFF	TRBV5-6	.	.	TRBJ1-1
TGTGCCAGCAGGAGGTTTGGCTCCTACGAGCAGTACTTC	CASRRFGSYEQYF	TRBV2	few	.	TRBJ2-7
TGTGCCAGCAGCGTAGCGACAGGGGGCGGGATGAGGCCGAACAACTATGGCTACACCTTC	CASSVATGGGMRPNNYGYTF	TRBV9	once	TRBD1	TRBJ1-2
TGTGCCAGCAGTTACAAGACACGGCATGGGGAGACCCAGTACTTC	CASSYKTRHGETQYF	TRBV6-2/TRBV6-3	.	.	TRBJ2-5
TGCAGTGCGTTCTTGAACACTGAAGCTTTCTTT	CSAFLNTEAFF	TRBV20-1	.	.	TRBJ1-1
TGTGCCAGCAGCTCCGGGACAGGGAGATACGAGCAGTACTTC	CASSSGTGRYEQYF	TRBV5-5	.	TRBD1	TRBJ2-7
TGCGCCAGCAGCTTTATGCGGGGGCAAGAGACCCAGTACTTC	CASSFMRGQETQYF	TRBV5-1	.	TRBD2	TRBJ2-5
TGTGCCAGCAGTTTAGGGTCTCCCTGGAATCAGCCCCAGCATTTT	CASSLGSPWNQPQHF	TRBV27	once	.	TRBJ1-5
TGCAGCGTTGTGGGGTTCGGGGAGCTGTTTTTT	CSVVGFGELFF	TRBV29-1	.	.	TRBJ2-2
TGCAGTGCTAGTCGGCACGGAGACTCTGGGGCCAACGTCCTGACTTTC	CSASRHGDSGANVLTF	TRBV20-1	.	.	TRBJ2-6
TGTGCCAGCAGTTACTCCGGGCCCTTGAGGGAGACCCAGTACTTC	CASSYSGPLRETQYF	TRBV6-2/TRBV6-3	.	.	TRBJ2-5
TGTGCCAGCAGCAAAGCACGTAAGATAGGTCGACAGGGCTATGGCTACACCTTC	CASSKARKIGRQGYGYTF	TRBV21-1	.	.	TRBJ1-2
TGTGCCAGCAGAGACAGGGTAGATGAGACCCAGTACTTC	CASRDRVDETQYF	TRBV9	.	TRBD1	TRBJ2-5
TGTGCCAGCAGCTCCCCTAGGGCCTTCACTGAAGCTTTCTTT	CASSSPRAFTEAFF	TRBV7-2	.	.	TRBJ1-1
TGTGCCAGCAGACCCAGGACAGGTGACAATTCACCCCTCCACTTT	CASRPRTGDNSPLHF	TRBV11-2	.	TRBD1	TRBJ1-6
TGTGCCAGTAGTACGACAGGGAACACTGAAGCTTTCTTT	CASSTTGNTEAFF	TRBV19	.	.	TRBJ1-1
TGTGCCTGGAGTTTACGCGATGCTGCTGGCTACACCTTC	CAWSLRDAAGYTF	TRBV30	.	.	TRBJ1-2
TGCGCCAGCAGCCAAGATAATACAGGGGCCTATGGCTACACCTTC	CASSQDNTGAYGYTF	TRBV4-1	.	TRBD1	TRBJ1-2
TGTGCCAGCAGATCCAGCCAGGGTCCCGGGGAGCTGTTTTTT	CASRSSQGPGELFF	TRBV27	.	.	TRBJ2-2
TGTGCCAGCAGTTTAGGGAGGGGTATGCCCTACAATGAGCAGTTCTTC	CASSLGRGMPYNEQFF	TRBV27	once	TRBD2	TRBJ2-1
TGTGCCAGCAAGAGAGCCCCACTATACGAGCAGTACTTC	CASKRAPLYEQYF	TRBV2	.	.	TRBJ2-7
TGTGCCAGCAGCCAAGTTCGGCAGAACACTGAAGCTTTCTTT	CASSQVRQNTEAFF	TRBV3-1/TRBV3-2	.	.	TRBJ1-1
.	CSVGPGAVTEAFF	TRBV29-1	.	.	TRBJ1-1
TGTGCCAGCACCCGGAGCGCTAGCGGGGGGGCCCAAGAGACCCAGTACTTC	CASTRSASGGAQETQYF	TRBV5-4	.	TRBD2	TRBJ2-5